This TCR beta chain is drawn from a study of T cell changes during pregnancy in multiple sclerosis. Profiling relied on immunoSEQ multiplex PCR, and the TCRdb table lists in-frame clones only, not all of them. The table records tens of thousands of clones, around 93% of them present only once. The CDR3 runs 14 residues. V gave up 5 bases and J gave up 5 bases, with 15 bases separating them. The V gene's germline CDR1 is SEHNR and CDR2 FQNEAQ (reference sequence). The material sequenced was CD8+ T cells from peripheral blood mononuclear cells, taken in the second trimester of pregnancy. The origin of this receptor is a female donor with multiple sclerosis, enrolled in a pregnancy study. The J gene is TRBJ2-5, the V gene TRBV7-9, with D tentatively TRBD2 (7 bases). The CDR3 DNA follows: TGTGCCAGCAGCGCCCCGGGGGGCGGCGAGACCCAGTACTTC. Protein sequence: CASSAPGGGETQYF. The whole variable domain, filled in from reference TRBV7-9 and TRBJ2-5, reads DTGVSQNPRHKITKRGQNVTFRCDPISEHNRLYWYRQTLGQGPEFLTYFQNEAQLEKSRLLSDRFSAERPKGSFSTLEIQRTEQGDSAMYLCASSAPGGGETQYFGPGTRLLVL.